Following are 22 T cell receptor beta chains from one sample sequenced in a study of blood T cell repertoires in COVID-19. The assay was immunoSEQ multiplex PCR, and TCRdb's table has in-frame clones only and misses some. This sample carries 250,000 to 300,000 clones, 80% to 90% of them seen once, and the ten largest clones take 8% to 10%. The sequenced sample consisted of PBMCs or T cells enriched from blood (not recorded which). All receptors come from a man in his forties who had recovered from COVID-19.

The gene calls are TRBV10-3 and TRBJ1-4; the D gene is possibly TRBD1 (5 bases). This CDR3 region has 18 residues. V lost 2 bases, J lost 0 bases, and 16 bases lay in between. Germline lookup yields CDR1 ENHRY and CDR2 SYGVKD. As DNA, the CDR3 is TGTGCCATCAGTGAGATGGGACTCCTATACGCAACTAATGAAAAACTGTTTTTT. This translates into CAISEMGLLYATNEKLFF.

The CDR3 DNA follows: TGTGCCAGCAGCTCCGGTCTAGCGGGGATCTACGAGCAGTACTTC. It translates to CASSSGLAGIYEQYF. The gene calls are TRBV5-4 and TRBJ2-7, with TRBD2 identical over 9 bases. Trimming cost V 3 bases and J 3 bases; bases outside gene matches: 7. The CDR3 totals 15 residues. The germline gives CDR1 SGHNT, CDR2 YYREEE (reference sequence).

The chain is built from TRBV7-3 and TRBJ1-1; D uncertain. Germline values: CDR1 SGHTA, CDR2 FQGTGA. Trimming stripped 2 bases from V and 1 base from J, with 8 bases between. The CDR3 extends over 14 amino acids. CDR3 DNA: TGTGCCAGCAGCTTAGGAGCAAGGAACACTGAAGCTTTCTTT. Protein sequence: CASSLGARNTEAFF.

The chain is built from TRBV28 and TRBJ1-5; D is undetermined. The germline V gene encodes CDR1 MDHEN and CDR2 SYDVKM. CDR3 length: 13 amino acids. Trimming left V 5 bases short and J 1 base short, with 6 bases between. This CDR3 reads CASSQKSNQPQHF. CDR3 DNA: TGTGCCAGCAGTCAAAAAAGCAATCAGCCCCAGCATTTT.

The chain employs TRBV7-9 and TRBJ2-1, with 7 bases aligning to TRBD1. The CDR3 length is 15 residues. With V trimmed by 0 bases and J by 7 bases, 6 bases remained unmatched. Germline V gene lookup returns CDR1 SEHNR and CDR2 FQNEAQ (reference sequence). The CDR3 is CASSLAWDRGNEQFF. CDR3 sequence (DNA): TGTGCCAGCAGCTTAGCTTGGGACAGAGGGAATGAGCAGTTCTTC.

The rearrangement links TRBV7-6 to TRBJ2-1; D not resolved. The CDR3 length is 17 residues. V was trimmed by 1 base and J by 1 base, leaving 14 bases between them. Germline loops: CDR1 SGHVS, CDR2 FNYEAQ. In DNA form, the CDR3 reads TGTGCCAGCAGCTTAGTCGTGACTCCCTCTTCCTACAATGAGCAGTTCTTC. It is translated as CASSLVVTPSSYNEQFF.

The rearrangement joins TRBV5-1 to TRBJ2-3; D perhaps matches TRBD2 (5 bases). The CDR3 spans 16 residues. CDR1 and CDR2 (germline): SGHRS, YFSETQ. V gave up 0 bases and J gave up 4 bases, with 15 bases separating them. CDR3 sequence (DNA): TGCGCCAGCAGCTTGGCCTCAACTAGTCTTCCAGATACGCAGTATTTT. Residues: CASSLASTSLPDTQYF. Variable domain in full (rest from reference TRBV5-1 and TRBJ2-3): KAGVTQTPRYLIKTRGQQVTLSCSPISGHRSVSWYQQTPGQGLQFLFEYFSETQRNKGNFPGRFSGRQFSNSRSEMNVSTLELGDSALYLCASSLASTSLPDTQYFGPGTRLTVL.

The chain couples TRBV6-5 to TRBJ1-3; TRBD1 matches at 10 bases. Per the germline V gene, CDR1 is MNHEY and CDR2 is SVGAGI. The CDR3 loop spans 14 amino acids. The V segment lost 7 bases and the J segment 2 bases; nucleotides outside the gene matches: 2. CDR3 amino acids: CASKGTGAGNTIYF. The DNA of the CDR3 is TGTGCCAGCAAAGGGACAGGGGCTGGAAACACCATATATTTT.

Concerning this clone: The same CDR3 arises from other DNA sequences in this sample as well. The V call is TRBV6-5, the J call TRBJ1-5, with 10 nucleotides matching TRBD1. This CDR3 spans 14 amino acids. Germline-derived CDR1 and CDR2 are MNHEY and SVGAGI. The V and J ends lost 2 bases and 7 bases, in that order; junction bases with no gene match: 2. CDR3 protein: CASSYRTGGQPQHF. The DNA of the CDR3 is TGTGCCAGCAGTTACCGGACAGGGGGACAGCCCCAGCATTTT.

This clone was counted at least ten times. In DNA, the CDR3 is TGTGCCAGCAGCCAGCAGGGGGCTTACGAGCAGTACTTC. Encoded protein: CASSQQGAYEQYF. This chain connects TRBV5-5 to TRBJ2-7; 8 bases line up with TRBD1. Germline trimming cut 4 bases from V and 4 bases from J; bases unmatched to any gene: 4. Germline CDR1 SGHKS, CDR2 YYEKEE (reference sequence). The CDR3 length is 13 residues.

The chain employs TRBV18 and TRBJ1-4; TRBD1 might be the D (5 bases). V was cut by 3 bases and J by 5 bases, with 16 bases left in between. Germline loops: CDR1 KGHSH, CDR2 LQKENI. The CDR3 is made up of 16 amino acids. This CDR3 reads CASSPNSGQGNEKLFF. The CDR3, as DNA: TGTGCCAGCTCACCTAATTCCGGACAAGGGAATGAAAAACTGTTTTTT.

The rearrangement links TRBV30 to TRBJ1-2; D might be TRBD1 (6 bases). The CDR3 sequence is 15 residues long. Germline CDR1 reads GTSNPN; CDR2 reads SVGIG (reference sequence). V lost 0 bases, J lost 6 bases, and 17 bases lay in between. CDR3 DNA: TGTGCCTGGAGTGTAGGTGGTGGGGGCGCGGATGGCTACACCTTC. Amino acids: CAWSVGGGGADGYTF.

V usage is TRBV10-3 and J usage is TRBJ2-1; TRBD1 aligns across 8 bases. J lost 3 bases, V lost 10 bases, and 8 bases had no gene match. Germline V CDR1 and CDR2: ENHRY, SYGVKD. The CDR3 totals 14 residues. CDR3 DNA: TGTGCCACTTCGCCGGGACAGGTCTACAATGAGCAGTTCTTC. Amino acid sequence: CATSPGQVYNEQFF.

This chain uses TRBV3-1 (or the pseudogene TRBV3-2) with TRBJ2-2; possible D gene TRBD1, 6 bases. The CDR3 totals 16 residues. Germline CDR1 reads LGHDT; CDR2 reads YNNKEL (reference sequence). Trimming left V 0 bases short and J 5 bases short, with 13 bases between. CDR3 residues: CASSQEIRGKTGELFF. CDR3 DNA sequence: TGTGCCAGCAGCCAAGAAATCAGGGGTAAGACCGGGGAGCTGTTTTTT.

CDR3 sequence reads: CASSPRSGTSYEQYF. DNA of the CDR3: TGTGCCAGCTCACCACGTAGCGGGACTAGCTACGAGCAGTACTTC. This chain uses TRBV18 with TRBJ2-7, with 8 nucleotides matching TRBD2. CDR3 length: 15 residues. Germline V gene lookup returns CDR1 KGHSH and CDR2 LQKENI. V lost 1 base and J lost 3; bases outside the gene matches: 5.

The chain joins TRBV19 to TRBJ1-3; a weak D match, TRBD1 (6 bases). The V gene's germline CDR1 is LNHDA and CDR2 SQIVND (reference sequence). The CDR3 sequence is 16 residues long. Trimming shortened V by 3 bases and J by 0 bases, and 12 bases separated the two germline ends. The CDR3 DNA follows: TGTGCCAGTAGTATGCAAGGGACAACCTCTGGAAACACCATATATTTT. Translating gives CASSMQGTTSGNTIYF.

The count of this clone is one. This CDR3 reads CASSLSGLAGGLGTDTQYF. CDR3 sequence (DNA): TGTGCCAGCAGCCTCAGTGGACTAGCGGGGGGGCTGGGCACAGATACGCAGTATTTT. This chain connects TRBV13 to TRBJ2-3; 15 bases are shared with TRBD2. Germline V gene lookup returns CDR1 PRHDT and CDR2 FYEKMQ (reference sequence). The CDR3 has 19 amino acids. Trimming cost V 5 bases and J 1 base; bases outside gene matches: 10.

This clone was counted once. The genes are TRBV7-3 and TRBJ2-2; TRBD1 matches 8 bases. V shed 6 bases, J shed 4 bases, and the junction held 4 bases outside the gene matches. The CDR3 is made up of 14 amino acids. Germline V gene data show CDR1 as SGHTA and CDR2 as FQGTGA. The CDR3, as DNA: TGTGCCAGCAGGAGGACAGGGACCACCGGGGAGCTGTTTTTT. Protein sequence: CASRRTGTTGELFF.

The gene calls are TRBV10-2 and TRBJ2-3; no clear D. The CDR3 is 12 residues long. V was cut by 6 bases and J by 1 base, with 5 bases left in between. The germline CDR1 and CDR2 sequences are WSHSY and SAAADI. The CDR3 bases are TGCGCCAGCAGCCGGGGCACAGATACGCAGTATTTT. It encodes CASSRGTDTQYF.

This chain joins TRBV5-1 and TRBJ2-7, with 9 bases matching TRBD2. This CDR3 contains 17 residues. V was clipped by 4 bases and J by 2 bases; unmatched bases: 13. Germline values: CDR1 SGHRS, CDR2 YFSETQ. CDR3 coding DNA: TGCGCCAGCAGCCTCGAATCTAGCGGGATGGGTACCTACGAGCAGTACTTC. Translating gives CASSLESSGMGTYEQYF.

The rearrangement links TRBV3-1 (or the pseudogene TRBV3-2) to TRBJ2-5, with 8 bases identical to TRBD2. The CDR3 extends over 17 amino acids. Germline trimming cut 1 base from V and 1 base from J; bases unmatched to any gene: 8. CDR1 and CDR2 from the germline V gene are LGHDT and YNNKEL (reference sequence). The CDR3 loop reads CASSQVFGSGVQETQYF. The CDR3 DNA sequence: TGTGCCAGCAGCCAAGTGTTTGGTAGCGGGGTCCAAGAGACCCAGTACTTC.

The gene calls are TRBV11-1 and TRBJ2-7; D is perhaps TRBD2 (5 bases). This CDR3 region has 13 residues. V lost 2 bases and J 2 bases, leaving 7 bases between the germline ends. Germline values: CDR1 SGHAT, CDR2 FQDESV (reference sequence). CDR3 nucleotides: TGTGCCAGCAGCTTAACGGGGACCTACGAGCAGTACTTC. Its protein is CASSLTGTYEQYF.